This T cell receptor (beta chain) was profiled in a study of breast tumors, draining lymph nodes, adjacent tissues. With respect to this clonotype: Its antigen remains unidentified.

From the multiplex PCR reads, TCRdb called clonotypes with MiXCR, one entry per CDR3 protein. The table has 66,000 or so distinct CDR3 sequences, around two fifths seen once. General study points: That most tumor T cells come from lymph nodes remained unproven.

The V end was cut by 3 bases, the J end by 6 bases, with 0 bases between. This CDR3 is 10 amino acids long. The sequenced sample was breast tumor tissue. This sequence was found in a female donor with breast cancer. Some clones in this sample may be carry-over from other donors' samples. This sequence joins TRBV12-3 or TRBV12-4 and TRBJ1-5; D remains unclear. The DNA of the CDR3 is TGTGCCAGCAGTTTTCAGCCCCAGCATTTT. Protein: CASSFQPQHF.